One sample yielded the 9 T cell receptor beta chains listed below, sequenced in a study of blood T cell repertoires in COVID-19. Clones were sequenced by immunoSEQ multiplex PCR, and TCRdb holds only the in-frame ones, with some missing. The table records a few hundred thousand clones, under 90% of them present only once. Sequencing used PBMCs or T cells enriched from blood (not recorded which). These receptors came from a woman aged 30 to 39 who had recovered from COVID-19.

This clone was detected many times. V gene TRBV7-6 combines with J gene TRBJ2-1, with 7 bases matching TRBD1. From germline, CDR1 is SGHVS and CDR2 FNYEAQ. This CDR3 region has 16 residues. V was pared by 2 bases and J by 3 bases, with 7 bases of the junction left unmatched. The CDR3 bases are TGTGCCAGCAGCTTAAAGGAACAGGGGAACTACAATGAGCAGTTCTTC. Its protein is CASSLKEQGNYNEQFF. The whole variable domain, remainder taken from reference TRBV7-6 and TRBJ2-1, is GAGVSQSPRYKVTKRGQDVALRCDPISGHVSLYWYRQALGQGPEFLTYFNYEAQQDKSGLPNDRFSAERPEGSISTLTIQRTEQRDSAMYRCASSLKEQGNYNEQFFGPGTRLTVL.

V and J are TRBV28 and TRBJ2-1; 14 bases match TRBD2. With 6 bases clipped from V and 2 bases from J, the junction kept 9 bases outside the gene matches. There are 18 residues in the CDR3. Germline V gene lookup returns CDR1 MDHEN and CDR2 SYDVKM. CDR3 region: CASRTGTSGSGAYNEQFF. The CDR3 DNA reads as TGTGCCAGCAGGACCGGGACTAGCGGGAGTGGGGCCTACAATGAGCAGTTCTTC.

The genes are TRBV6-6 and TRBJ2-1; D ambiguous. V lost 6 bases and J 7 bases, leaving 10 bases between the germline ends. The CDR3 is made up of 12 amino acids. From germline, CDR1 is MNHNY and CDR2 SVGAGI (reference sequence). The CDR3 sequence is CASRGVLNEQFF. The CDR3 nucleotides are TGTGCCAGCAGGGGCGTTTTGAATGAGCAGTTCTTC.

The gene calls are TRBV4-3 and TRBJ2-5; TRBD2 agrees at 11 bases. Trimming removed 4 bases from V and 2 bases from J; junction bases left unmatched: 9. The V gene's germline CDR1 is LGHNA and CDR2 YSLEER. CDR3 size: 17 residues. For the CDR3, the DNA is TGCGCCAGCAGCCCACAACTAGCGGGAGTACGTCAAGAGACCCAGTACTTC. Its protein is CASSPQLAGVRQETQYF.

CDR3 residues: CASSEGEVGTDTQYF. For the CDR3, the DNA is TGTGCCAGCAGTGAGGGGGAGGTCGGCACAGATACGCAGTATTTT. The chain links TRBV6-4 to TRBJ2-3; TRBD2 might be the D (6 bases). In germline, CDR1 is MRHNA, CDR2 SNTAGT. V lost 3 bases to trimming and J lost 1 base, with 11 bases between them. The CDR3 is made up of 15 amino acids.

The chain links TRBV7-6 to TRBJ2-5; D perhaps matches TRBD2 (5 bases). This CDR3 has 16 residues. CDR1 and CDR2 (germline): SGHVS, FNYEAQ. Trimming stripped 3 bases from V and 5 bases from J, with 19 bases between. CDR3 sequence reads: CASSFGTGLGGETQYF. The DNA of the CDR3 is TGTGCCAGCAGCTTTGGAACCGGACTCGGCGGCGAGACCCAGTACTTC.

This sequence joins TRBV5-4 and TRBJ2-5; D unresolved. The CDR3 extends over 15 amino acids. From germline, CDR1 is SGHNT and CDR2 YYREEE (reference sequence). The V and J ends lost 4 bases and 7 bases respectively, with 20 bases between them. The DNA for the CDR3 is TGTGCCAGCAGCCAAAACCCTAGATTCTCCGGGACCCAGTACTTC. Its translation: CASSQNPRFSGTQYF.

CDR3 in DNA: TGTGCCAGCAGCCTGGGGGGACTTGGCAATCAGCCCCAGCATTTT. Its protein is CASSLGGLGNQPQHF. This sequence joins TRBV7-2 and TRBJ1-5; possibly TRBD1 for D (5 bases). The CDR3 is made up of 15 amino acids. CDR1 is SGHTA, CDR2 FQGNSA, per germline. Trimming left V 5 bases short and J 2 bases short, with 13 bases between.

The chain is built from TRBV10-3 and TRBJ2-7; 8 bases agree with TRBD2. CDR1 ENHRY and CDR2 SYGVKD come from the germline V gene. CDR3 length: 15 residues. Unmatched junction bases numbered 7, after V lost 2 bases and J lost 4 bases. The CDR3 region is CAISEPRAGEYEQYF. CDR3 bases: TGTGCCATCAGTGAGCCCCGAGCGGGAGAATACGAGCAGTACTTC.